The 17 T cell receptor beta chains listed next were all sequenced from one sample in a study of T cells after yellow fever vaccination. TCRdb reprocessed the 5' RACE reads via MiXCR and lists one record per CDR3 protein. Of more than 75,000 distinct CDR3 sequences listed, 7.5% to 10% are singletons. The sample here was CD8+ T cells not binding an NS4B(214-222) dextramer, sorted from PBMCs, taken around 15 days after the first yellow fever vaccination. These receptors were obtained from a man aged 18 to 30 who received the YFV17D yellow fever vaccine.

Only one count was recorded for this clonotype. The V call is TRBV5-6, the J call TRBJ2-7, with TRBD1 matching 9 bases. The CDR3 is 17 amino acids. The J segment lost 0 bases and the V segment lost 3 bases, leaving 10 bases of the junction unmatched. Per germline, CDR1 SGHDT and CDR2 YYEEEE. CDR3 coding DNA: TGTGCCAGCAGCTCCGGGACAGGGACTTTCGGCTCCTACGAGCAGTACGTC. Its protein is CASSSGTGTFGSYEQYV.

The table lists this clonotype with a few counts. Written as DNA, the CDR3 is TGTGCCAGCAGCCAACCCCCGGGGCCCAATCGGCAGACCCAGTACTTC. Amino acid sequence: CASSQPPGPNRQTQYF. The chain employs TRBV7-6 and TRBJ2-5, with D perhaps matching TRBD1 or TRBD2 (5 bases each). The CDR3 length is 16 residues. Germline V gives CDR1 SGHVS, CDR2 FNYEAQ. V was shortened by 5 bases and J by 6 bases, with 22 bases between the two germline ends.

The chain joins TRBV7-9 to TRBJ1-5, with unresolved D. V was trimmed by 1 base and J by 5 bases, leaving 12 bases between them. From germline, CDR1 is SEHNR and CDR2 FQNEAQ (reference sequence). The CDR3 extends over 15 amino acids. This CDR3 reads CASSLVGVIDQPQHF. CDR3 coding DNA: TGTGCCAGCAGCTTAGTCGGGGTTATCGATCAGCCCCAGCATTTT.

Points on this clonotype: This sequence may be a read error, since a much larger clone differs from it by one base. This rearrangement joins TRBV7-2 to TRBJ2-3; D is unclear. The V gene's germline CDR1 is SGHTA and CDR2 FQGNSA. This CDR3 comprises 13 residues. Trimming cost V 4 bases and J 6 bases, with 11 bases left between them. The CDR3 protein is CASSSTPWDTQYF. In nucleotides, the CDR3 is TGTGCCAGCAGCTCCACCCCGTGGGATACGCAGTATTTT.

The V gene is TRBV7-8, the J gene TRBJ2-1; D is ambiguous. Trimming removed 4 bases from V and 6 bases from J, with 10 bases in between. Looked up from germline, CDR1 is SGHVS and CDR2 is FQNEAQ. The CDR3 extends over 13 amino acids. DNA of the CDR3: TGTGCCAGCAGCTCCGATCCGGCCAATGAGCAGTTCTTC. This codes for CASSSDPANEQFF.

The rearrangement links TRBV6-1 to TRBJ1-1; D might be TRBD1 (5 bases). CDR3 length equals 15 residues. In germline, CDR1 is MNHNS, CDR2 SASEGT. V lost 6 bases, J lost 1 base, and 15 bases lay in between. The CDR3 is CASRTRDLRNTEAFF. In DNA, the CDR3 is TGTGCCAGCAGAACCAGGGACCTAAGGAACACTGAAGCTTTCTTT.

The chain carries TRBV7-3 and TRBJ2-3, with 7 bases identical to TRBD1. CDR1 is SGHTA, CDR2 FQGTGA, per germline. This CDR3 contains 15 residues. Trimming removed 3 bases from V and 2 bases from J; junction bases left unmatched: 5. CDR3 nucleotides: TGTGCCAGCAGCTTCGTAGGGGGCCCCACAGATACGCAGTATTTT. Residues: CASSFVGGPTDTQYF.

The chain uses TRBV6-5 and TRBJ2-7; 8 nucleotides match TRBD2. Per the germline V gene, CDR1 is MNHEY and CDR2 is SVGAGI. This CDR3 has 16 amino acids. Trimming at V came to 2 bases and at J to 2 bases, leaving 8 bases not matched to a gene. The CDR3, as DNA: TGTGCCAGCAGTTACCCCACTAGCGGTTTTACCTACGAGCAGTACTTC. This gives the protein CASSYPTSGFTYEQYF.

The chain uses TRBV5-1 and TRBJ2-1; either TRBD1 or TRBD2 may fit D (5 bases each). The length of the CDR3 is 15 residues. The germline CDR1 and CDR2 sequences are SGHRS and YFSETQ. The V end lost 6 bases, the J end lost 8 bases, and 21 bases lay between the germline ends. CDR3 nucleotide sequence: TGCGCCAGCACCCCCCGGGGTGGGGGTGGCGATGAGCAGTTCTTC. Protein product: CASTPRGGGGDEQFF.

This sequence joins TRBV4-1 and TRBJ1-1; D gene unclear. The V end lost 4 bases, the J end lost 11 bases, and 17 bases lay between the germline ends. The CDR3 sequence is 13 residues long. In germline, CDR1 is MGHRA, CDR2 YSYEKL. CDR3 sequence (DNA): TGCGCCAGCAGCCCATTGGAGGGCCCGGAGGCTTTCTTT. Translating it yields CASSPLEGPEAFF.

This chain joins TRBV7-2 and TRBJ2-7, with D perhaps given as TRBD1 or TRBD2 (5 bases each). CDR3 length: 14 amino acids. V was clipped by 3 bases and J by 5 bases, with 14 bases between them. Germline loops: CDR1 SGHTA, CDR2 FQGNSA. CDR3 amino acids: CASSFPGPSDEQYF. In DNA, the CDR3 is TGTGCCAGCAGCTTCCCGGGACCGTCCGACGAGCAGTACTTC. The full variable domain, rest sourced from reference TRBV7-2 and TRBJ2-7, is GAGVSQSPSNKVTEKGKDVELRCDPISGHTALYWYRQSLGQGLEFLIYFQGNSAPDKSGLPSDRFSAERTGGSVSTLTIQRTQQEDSAVYLCASSFPGPSDEQYFGPGTRLTVT.

V usage is TRBV27 and J usage is TRBJ1-6, with D tentatively TRBD1 (5 bases). Germline V gene sequence: CDR1 MNHEY, CDR2 SMNVEV (reference sequence). The V gene lost 7 bases and the J gene lost 4 bases, with 17 bases spanning the gap. The CDR3 has 16 amino acids. The CDR3 coding sequence is TGTGCCAGCAAGCGGGGTGGGACGTTTTATAATTCACCCCTCCACTTT. It codes for CASKRGGTFYNSPLHF.

This clonotype was seen more than once but under ten times. The chain is built from TRBV6-1 and TRBJ2-3, with unresolved D. Germline values: CDR1 MNHNS, CDR2 SASEGT. This CDR3 contains 13 residues. Trimming took 6 bases from V and 5 from J, leaving 12 bases between them. The CDR3 DNA is TGTGCCAGCAGACAAGCTCCACAAGATACGCAGTATTTT. Protein: CASRQAPQDTQYF.

The genes are TRBV5-6 and TRBJ2-1, with D tentatively TRBD1 or TRBD2 (5 bases each). Germline CDR1 reads SGHDT; CDR2 reads YYEEEE. The CDR3 loop spans 16 amino acids. V gave up 4 bases and J gave up 1 base, with 15 bases separating them. This CDR3 is CASSKGTDLSYNEQFF. The CDR3 DNA is TGTGCCAGCAGCAAAGGGACGGATCTTTCCTACAATGAGCAGTTCTTC.

The chain carries TRBV15 and TRBJ1-1; D is possibly TRBD1 (5 bases). The germline CDR1 and CDR2 sequences are LNHNV and YYDKDF (reference sequence). V lost 4 bases and J lost 7, with 16 bases in between. This CDR3 is 14 amino acids long. As DNA, the CDR3 is TGTGCCACCAGCAAGAGAGGGTGGCAGGGTGAAGCTTTCTTT. It translates to CATSKRGWQGEAFF.

The V and J genes are TRBV6-2 or TRBV6-3 and TRBJ2-7; a possible D gene is TRBD2 (5 bases). This CDR3 has 14 residues. The V gene's germline CDR1 is MNHEY and CDR2 SVGEGT. V was clipped by 6 bases and J by 5 bases, with 17 bases between them. CDR3 nucleotides: TGTGCCAGCAGCTCGACTCGCCCCGGGGACGAGCAGTACTTC. Its protein product is CASSSTRPGDEQYF.

The CDR3 DNA reads as TGTGCCAGCACCGAAGGTGTCTCTGGGGCCAACGTCCTGACTTTC. Translated, it gives CASTEGVSGANVLTF. The V and J genes are TRBV12-3 or TRBV12-4 and TRBJ2-6; no firm D call. CDR3 length: 15 amino acids. Trimming removed 7 bases from V and 0 bases from J, with 10 bases in between.